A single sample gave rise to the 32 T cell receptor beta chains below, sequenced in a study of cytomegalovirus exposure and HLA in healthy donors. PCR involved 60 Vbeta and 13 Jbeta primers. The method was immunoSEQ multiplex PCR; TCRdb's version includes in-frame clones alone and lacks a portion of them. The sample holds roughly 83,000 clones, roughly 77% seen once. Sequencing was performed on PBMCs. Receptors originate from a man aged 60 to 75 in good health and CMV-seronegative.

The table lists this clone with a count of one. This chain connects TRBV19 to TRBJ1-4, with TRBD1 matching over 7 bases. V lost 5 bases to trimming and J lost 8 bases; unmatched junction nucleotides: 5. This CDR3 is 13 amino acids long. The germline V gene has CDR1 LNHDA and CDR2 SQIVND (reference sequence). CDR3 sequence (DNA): TGTGCCAGTAGTGACAGGGTTTGGGAAAAACTGTTTTTT. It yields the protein CASSDRVWEKLFF.

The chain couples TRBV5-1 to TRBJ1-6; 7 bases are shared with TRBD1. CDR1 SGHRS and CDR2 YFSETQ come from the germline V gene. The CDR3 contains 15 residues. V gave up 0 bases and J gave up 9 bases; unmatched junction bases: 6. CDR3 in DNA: TGCGCCAGCAGCTTGGAGGGGGCGCAGGGTTCACCCCTCCACTTT. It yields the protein CASSLEGAQGSPLHF.

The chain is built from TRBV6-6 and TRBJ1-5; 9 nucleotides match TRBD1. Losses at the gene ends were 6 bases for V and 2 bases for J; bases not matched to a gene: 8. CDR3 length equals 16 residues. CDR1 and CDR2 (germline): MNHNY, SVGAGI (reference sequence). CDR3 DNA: TGTGCCAGCAGCCTGGACAGGGGAATGGGCAATCAGCCCCAGCATTTT. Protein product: CASSLDRGMGNQPQHF.

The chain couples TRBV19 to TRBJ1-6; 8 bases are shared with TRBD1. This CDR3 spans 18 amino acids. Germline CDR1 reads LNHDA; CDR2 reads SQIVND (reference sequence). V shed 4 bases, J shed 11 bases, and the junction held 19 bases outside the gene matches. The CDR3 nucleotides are TGTGCCAGTAGTAGAACCGGGACAGGAGGTTTCGGGGAGGCACCCCTCCACTTT. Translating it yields CASSRTGTGGFGEAPLHF.

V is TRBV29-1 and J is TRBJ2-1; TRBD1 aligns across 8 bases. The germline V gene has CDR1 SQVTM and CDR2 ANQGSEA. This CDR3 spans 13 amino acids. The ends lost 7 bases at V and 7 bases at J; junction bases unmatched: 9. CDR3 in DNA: TGCAGCGCCGACGGGACAGGAGGAAATGAGCAGTTCTTC. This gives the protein CSADGTGGNEQFF.

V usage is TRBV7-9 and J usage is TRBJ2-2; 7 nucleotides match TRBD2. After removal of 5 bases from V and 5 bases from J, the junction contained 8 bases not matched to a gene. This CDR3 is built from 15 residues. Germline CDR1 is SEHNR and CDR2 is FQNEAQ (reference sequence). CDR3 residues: CASSQAGRRTGELFF. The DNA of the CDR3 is TGTGCCAGCAGCCAAGCGGGGAGACGGACCGGGGAGCTGTTTTTT. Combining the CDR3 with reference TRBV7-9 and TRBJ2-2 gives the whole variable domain DTGVSQNPRHKITKRGQNVTFRCDPISEHNRLYWYRQTLGQGPEFLTYFQNEAQLEKSRLLSDRFSAERPKGSFSTLEIQRTEQGDSAMYLCASSQAGRRTGELFFGEGSRLTVL.

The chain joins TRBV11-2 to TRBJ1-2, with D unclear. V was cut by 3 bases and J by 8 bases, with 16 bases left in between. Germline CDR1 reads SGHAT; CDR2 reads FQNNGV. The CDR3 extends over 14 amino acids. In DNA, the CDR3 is TGTGCCAGCAGCTTCCTTGCGGGTTCAAGAGGCTACACCTTC. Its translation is CASSFLAGSRGYTF.

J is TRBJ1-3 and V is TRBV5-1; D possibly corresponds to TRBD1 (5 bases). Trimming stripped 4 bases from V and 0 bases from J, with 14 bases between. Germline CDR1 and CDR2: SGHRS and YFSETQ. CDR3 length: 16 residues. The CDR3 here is CASSPGGGFSGNTIYF. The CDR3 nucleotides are TGCGCCAGCAGCCCCGGGGGGGGATTCTCTGGAAACACCATATATTTT.

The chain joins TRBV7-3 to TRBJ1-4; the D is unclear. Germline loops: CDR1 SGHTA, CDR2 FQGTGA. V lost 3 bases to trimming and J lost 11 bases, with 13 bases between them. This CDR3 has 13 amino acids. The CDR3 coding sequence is TGTGCCAGCAGCTTCTCACCTGAGGGCAAACTGTTTTTT. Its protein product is CASSFSPEGKLFF.

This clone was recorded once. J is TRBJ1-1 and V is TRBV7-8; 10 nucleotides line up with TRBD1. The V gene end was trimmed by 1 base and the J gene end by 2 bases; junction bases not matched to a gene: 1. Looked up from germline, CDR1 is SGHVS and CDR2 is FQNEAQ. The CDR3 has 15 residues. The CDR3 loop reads CASSLGTGGNTEAFF. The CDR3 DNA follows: TGTGCCAGCAGCTTAGGGACAGGGGGAAACACTGAAGCTTTCTTT.

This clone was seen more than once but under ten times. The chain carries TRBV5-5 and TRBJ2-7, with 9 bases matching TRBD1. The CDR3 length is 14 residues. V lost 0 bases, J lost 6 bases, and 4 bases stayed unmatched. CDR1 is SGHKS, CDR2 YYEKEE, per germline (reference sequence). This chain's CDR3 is CASSLAATGGEQYF. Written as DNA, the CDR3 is TGTGCCAGCAGCTTGGCAGCGACAGGGGGCGAGCAGTACTTC.

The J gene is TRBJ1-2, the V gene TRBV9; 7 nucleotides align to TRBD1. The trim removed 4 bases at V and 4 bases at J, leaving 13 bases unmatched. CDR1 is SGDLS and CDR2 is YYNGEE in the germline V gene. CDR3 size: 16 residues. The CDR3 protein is CASSSGQARVSYGYTF. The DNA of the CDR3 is TGTGCCAGCAGCTCAGGACAGGCTAGGGTTTCCTATGGCTACACCTTC.

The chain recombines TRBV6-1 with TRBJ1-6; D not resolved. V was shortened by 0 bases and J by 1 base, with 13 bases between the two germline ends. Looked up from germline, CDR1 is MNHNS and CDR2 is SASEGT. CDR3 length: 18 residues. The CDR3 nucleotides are TGTGCCAGCAGTGAAGCTCCCGGGATGGGGTCCTATAATTCACCCCTCCACTTT. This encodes CASSEAPGMGSYNSPLHF.

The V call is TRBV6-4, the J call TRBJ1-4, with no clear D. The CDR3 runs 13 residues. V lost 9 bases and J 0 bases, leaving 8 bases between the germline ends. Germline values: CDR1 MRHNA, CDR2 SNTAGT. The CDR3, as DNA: TGTGCCAGAAGACAATCAACTAATGAAAAACTGTTTTTT. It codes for CARRQSTNEKLFF.

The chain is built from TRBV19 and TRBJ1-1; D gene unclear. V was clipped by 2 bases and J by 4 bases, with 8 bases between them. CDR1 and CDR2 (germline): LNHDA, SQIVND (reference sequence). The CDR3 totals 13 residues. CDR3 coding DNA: TGTGCCAGTAGTATACGGAGGTCCACTGAAGCTTTCTTT. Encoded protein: CASSIRRSTEAFF.

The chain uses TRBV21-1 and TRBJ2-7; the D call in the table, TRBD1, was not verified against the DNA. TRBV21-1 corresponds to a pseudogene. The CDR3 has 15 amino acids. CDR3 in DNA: TGTGCCAGCAGGGGGTCAAGACAGAACGCCTACGAGCAGTACTTC. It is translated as CASRGSRQNAYEQYF.

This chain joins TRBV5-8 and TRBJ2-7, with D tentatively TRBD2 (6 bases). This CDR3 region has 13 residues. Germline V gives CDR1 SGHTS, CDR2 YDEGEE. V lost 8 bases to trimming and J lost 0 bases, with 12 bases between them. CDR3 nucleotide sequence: TGTGCCAGTTGGGGACTCAGCTCCTACGAGCAGTACTTC. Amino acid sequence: CASWGLSSYEQYF.

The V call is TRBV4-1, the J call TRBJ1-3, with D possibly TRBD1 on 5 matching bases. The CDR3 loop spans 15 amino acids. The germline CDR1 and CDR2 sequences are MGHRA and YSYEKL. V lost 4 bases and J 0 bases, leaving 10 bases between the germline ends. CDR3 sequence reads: CASSRLTDSGNTIYF. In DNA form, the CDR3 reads TGCGCCAGCAGCCGATTGACAGACTCTGGAAACACCATATATTTT.

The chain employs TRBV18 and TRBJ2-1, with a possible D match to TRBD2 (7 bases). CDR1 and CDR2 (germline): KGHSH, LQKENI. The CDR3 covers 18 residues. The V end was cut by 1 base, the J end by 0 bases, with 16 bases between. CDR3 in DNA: TGTGCCAGCTCACCACTGGGGAGGGGGAGTAGCTCCTACAATGAGCAGTTCTTC. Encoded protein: CASSPLGRGSSSYNEQFF. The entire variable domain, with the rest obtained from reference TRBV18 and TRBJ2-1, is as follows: NAGVMQNPRHLVRRRGQEARLRCSPMKGHSHVYWYRQLPEEGLKFMVYLQKENIIDESGMPKERFSAEFPKEGPSILRIQQVVRGDSAAYFCASSPLGRGSSSYNEQFFGPGTRLTVL.

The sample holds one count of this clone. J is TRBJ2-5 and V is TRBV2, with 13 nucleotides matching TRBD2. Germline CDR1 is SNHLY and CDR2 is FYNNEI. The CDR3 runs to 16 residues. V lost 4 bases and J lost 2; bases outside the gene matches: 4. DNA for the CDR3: TGTGCCAGCAGTGGCCGACTAGCGGGGGGACAAGAGACCCAGTACTTC. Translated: CASSGRLAGGQETQYF.

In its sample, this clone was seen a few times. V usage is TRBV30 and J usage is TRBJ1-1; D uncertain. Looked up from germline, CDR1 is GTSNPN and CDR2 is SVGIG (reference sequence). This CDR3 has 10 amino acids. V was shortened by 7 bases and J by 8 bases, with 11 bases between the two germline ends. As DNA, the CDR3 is TGTGCCTTAGAGACTGTAGAAGCTTTCTTT. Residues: CALETVEAFF.

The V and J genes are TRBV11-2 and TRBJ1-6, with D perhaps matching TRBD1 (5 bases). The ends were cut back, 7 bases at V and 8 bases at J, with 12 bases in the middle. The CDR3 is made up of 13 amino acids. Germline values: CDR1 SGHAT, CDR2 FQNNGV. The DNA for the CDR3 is TGTGCCAGCACTCAGGGCCCTTATTCACCCCTCCACTTT. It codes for CASTQGPYSPLHF. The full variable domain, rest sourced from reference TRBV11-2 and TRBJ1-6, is EAGVAQSPRYKIIEKRQSVAFWCNPISGHATLYWYQQILGQGPKLLIQFQNNGVVDDSQLPKDRFSAERLKGVDSTLKIQPAKLEDSAVYLCASTQGPYSPLHFGNGTRLTVT.

For the CDR3, the DNA is TGTGCCAGCAGCGCGCGCCTTTCGGGCGAGCAGTACTTC. Translating it yields CASSARLSGEQYF. The rearrangement uses TRBV7-9 and TRBJ2-7, with unresolved D. Germline V CDR1 and CDR2: SEHNR, FQNEAQ (reference sequence). The V and J ends lost 5 bases and 6 bases respectively, with 14 bases between them. CDR3 length: 13 amino acids.

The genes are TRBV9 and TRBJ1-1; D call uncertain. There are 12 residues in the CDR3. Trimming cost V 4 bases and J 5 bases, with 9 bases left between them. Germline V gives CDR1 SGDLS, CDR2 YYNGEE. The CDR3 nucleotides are TGTGCCAGCAGCACGGGGAGTACTGAAGCTTTCTTT. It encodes CASSTGSTEAFF.

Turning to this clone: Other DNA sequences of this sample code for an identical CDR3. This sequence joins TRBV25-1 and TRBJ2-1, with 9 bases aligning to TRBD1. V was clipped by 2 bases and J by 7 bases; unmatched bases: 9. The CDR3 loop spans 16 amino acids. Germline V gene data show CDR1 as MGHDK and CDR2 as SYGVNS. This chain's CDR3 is CASSENRGRFGNEQFF. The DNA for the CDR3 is TGTGCCAGCAGTGAAAACAGGGGGCGGTTTGGAAATGAGCAGTTCTTC.

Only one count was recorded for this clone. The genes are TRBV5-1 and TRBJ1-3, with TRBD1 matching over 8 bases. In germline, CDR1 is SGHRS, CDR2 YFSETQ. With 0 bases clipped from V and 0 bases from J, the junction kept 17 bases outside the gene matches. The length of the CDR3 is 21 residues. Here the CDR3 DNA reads TGCGCCAGCAGCTTGGCCGCTAGCAGGGGGCGAACCCAAAGCTCTGGAAACACCATATATTTT. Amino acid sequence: CASSLAASRGRTQSSGNTIYF.

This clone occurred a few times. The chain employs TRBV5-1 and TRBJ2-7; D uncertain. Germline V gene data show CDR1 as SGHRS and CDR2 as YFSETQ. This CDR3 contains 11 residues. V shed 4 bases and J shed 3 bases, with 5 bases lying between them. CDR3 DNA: TGCGCCAGCAGCGCCGGCTACGAGCAGTACTTC. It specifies CASSAGYEQYF.

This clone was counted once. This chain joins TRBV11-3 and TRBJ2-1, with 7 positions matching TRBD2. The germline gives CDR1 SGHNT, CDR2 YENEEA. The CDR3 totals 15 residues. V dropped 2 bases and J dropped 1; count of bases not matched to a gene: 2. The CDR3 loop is CASSLRGGSYNEQFF. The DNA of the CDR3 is TGTGCCAGCAGCTTACGCGGGGGATCCTACAATGAGCAGTTCTTC.

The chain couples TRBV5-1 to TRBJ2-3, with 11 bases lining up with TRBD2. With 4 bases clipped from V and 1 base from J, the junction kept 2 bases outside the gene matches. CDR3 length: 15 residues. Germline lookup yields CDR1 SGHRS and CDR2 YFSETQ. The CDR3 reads CASSPTSGGTDTQYF. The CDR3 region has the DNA TGCGCCAGCAGCCCGACTAGCGGGGGCACAGATACGCAGTATTTT.

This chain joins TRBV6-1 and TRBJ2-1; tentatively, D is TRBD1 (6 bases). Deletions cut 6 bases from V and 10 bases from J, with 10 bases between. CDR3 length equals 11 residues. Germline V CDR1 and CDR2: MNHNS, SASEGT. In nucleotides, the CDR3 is TGTGCCAGCAGAAGAGACAGGGAGCAGTTCTTC. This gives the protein CASRRDREQFF.

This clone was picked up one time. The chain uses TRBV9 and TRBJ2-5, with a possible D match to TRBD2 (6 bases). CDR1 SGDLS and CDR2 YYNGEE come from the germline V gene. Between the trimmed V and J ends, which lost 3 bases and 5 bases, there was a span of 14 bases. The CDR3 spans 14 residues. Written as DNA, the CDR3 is TGTGCCAGCAGCGATCGCGGGGAGCGGGAGACCCAGTACTTC. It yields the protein CASSDRGERETQYF.

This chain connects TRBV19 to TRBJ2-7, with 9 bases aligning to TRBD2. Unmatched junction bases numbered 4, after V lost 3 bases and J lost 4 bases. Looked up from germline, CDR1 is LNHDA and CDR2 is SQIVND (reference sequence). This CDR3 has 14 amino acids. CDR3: CASSIASGDYEQYF. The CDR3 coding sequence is TGTGCCAGTAGTATTGCTAGCGGGGATTACGAGCAGTACTTC.